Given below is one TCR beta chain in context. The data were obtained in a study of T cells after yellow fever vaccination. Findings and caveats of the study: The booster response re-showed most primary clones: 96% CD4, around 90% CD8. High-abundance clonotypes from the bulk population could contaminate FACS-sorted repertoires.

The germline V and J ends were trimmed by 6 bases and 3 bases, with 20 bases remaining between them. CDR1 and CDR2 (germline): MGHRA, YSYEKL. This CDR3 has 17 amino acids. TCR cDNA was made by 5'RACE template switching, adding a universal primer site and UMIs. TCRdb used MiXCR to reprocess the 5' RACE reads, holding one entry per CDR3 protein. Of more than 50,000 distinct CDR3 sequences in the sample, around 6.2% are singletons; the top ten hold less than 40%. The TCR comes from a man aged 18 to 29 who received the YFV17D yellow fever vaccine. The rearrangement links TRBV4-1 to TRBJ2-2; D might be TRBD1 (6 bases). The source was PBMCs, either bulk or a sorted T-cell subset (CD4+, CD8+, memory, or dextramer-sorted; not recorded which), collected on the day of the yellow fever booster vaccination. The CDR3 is CASSQGRGLGDTGELFF. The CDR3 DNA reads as TGCGCCAGCAGTCAGGGGAGAGGCCTGGGGGACACCGGGGAGCTGTTTTTT.